The 5 T cell receptor beta chains listed next were all sequenced from one sample in a study of cytomegalovirus exposure and HLA in healthy donors. PCR involved 60 Vbeta and 13 Jbeta primers. The assay was immunoSEQ multiplex PCR, and TCRdb's table has in-frame clones only and misses some. The sample records approximately 150,000 clones, roughly 79% being singletons. The sample consisted of PBMCs. Receptor source: a man in his forties or fifties in good health and CMV-seropositive.

This chain uses TRBV28 with TRBJ2-7; perhaps TRBD2 as D (5 bases). This CDR3 region has 13 residues. V lost 6 bases, J lost 1 base, and 10 bases lay in between. CDR1 is MDHEN and CDR2 is SYDVKM in the germline V gene. For the CDR3, the DNA is TGTGCCAGCAGCCGAGGGATTTCCTACGAGCAGTACTTC. This sequence encodes CASSRGISYEQYF.

Comments on this clone: At one of its ends the junction is not consistent with the germline gene, which may arise from a read error. V gene TRBV19 combines with J gene TRBJ2-6; D perhaps matches TRBD2 (7 bases). The CDR3 is 15 amino acids. CDR1 is LNHDA and CDR2 is SQIVND in the germline V gene (reference sequence). DNA for the CDR3: TGTGCCAGTACCGCGGGGGAAGCAGGGGCCAACGGCCTGACTTTC. Translation gives CASTAGEAGANGLTF.

The chain uses TRBV7-6 and TRBJ2-7; no clear D. V was clipped by 0 bases and J by 0 bases, with 6 bases between them. Germline V gene data show CDR1 as SGHVS and CDR2 as FNYEAQ. There are 14 residues in the CDR3. CDR3 sequence (DNA): TGTGCCAGCAGCTTAGCGGTGAGCTCCTACGAGCAGTACTTC. It codes for CASSLAVSSYEQYF.

The gene calls are TRBV19 and TRBJ1-2, with TRBD1 as a possible D gene (5 bases). This CDR3 contains 13 residues. V dropped 7 bases and J dropped 7 bases, with 16 bases sitting between them. Germline CDR1 reads LNHDA; CDR2 reads SQIVND (reference sequence). The CDR3 region has the DNA TGTGCCAGTACGTCAGGGTATAGTGGTGGCTACACCTTC. It translates to CASTSGYSGGYTF.

This chain uses TRBV5-6 with TRBJ2-5, with 12 bases lining up with TRBD1. Germline trimming cut 4 bases from V and 2 bases from J; bases unmatched to any gene: 3. Germline V gene sequence: CDR1 SGHDT, CDR2 YYEEEE. The CDR3 has 15 residues. The DNA for the CDR3 is TGTGCCAGCAGCCGGGACAGGGGGCAACAAGAGACCCAGTACTTC. Amino acids: CASSRDRGQQETQYF.